Listed below are T cell receptor beta chains from one sample, sequenced in a study of shared clonotypes between healthy human individuals. The repertoire was sequenced with immunoSEQ multiplex PCR; TCRdb's copy has only in-frame clones and lacks some. The sample gives about 1.5 million clones, roughly 96% of which show up once; about 1.2% is in the top ten. The sample taken for sequencing was naive CD4+ T cells sorted from blood. The receptors were sampled from a young man in good health. The CDR3 runs from the conserved cysteine through the conserved F or W. Fields, in order: V gene, clone size, D gene, J gene, CDR3 protein, CDR3 DNA. D genes are given only for firm matches. Not all rows give a size; the values are once, few, many and, for expanded clones, a class.

>TRBV4-3|-|-|TRBJ1-5
CASSTSYRGGNQPQHF
TGCGCCAGCAGCACCAGTTACCGGGGGGGCAATCAGCCCCAGCATTTT
>TRBV7-2|-|TRBD2|TRBJ2-7
CASRQTGTSGSDRYF
TGTGCCAGCAGGCAAACCGGGACTAGCGGGAGCGATAGGTACTTC
>TRBV28|-|-|TRBJ1-5
CASSFGFSNQPQHF
TGTGCCAGCAGTTTTGGCTTTAGCAATCAGCCCCAGCATTTT
>TRBV19|once|-|TRBJ1-3
CASSIWETVSGNTIYF
TGTGCCAGTAGTATTTGGGAGACAGTCTCCGGAAACACCATATATTTT
>TRBV18|-|TRBD2|TRBJ2-7
CASSPGTSGRGVDEQYF
TGTGCCAGCTCACCCGGGACTAGCGGGAGAGGGGTCGACGAGCAGTACTTC
>TRBV11-3|-|-|TRBJ1-3
CASSGGAHGNTIYF
TGTGCCAGCAGCGGGGGCGCGCATGGAAACACCATATATTTT
>TRBV11-3|-|TRBD1|TRBJ2-7
CASSLTGGDYEQYF
TGTGCCAGCAGCTTGACAGGGGGCGACTACGAGCAGTACTTC
>TRBV5-1|once|TRBD2|TRBJ2-1
CASSLVSGRENEQFF
TGCGCCAGCAGCTTGGTTAGCGGGAGGGAGAATGAGCAGTTCTTC
>TRBV4-3|-|-|TRBJ2-1
CASSQEGLAYNEQFF
TGCGCCAGCAGCCAAGAGGGTCTAGCTTACAATGAGCAGTTCTTC
>TRBV5-6|-|-|TRBJ1-5
CASSLAGSPRGPVF
TGTGCCAGCAGCTTGGCCGGCTCTCCGCGCGGGCCCGTCTTT
>TRBV7-9|-|TRBD2|TRBJ2-3
CASSPEREVGTDTQYF
TGTGCCAGCAGCCCAGAGCGGGAGGTGGGGACAGATACGCAGTATTTT
>TRBV2|few|TRBD2|TRBJ2-7
CASRASGYEQYF
TGTGCCAGCAGGGCTAGCGGCTACGAGCAGTACTTC
>TRBV9|-|TRBD2|TRBJ2-3
CASSHGLAGGPSTDTQYF
TGTGCCAGCAGCCACGGACTAGCGGGAGGGCCGAGCACAGATACGCAGTATTTT
>TRBV27|-|TRBD2|TRBJ2-7
CASSRTSRAGVDEQYF
TGTGCCAGCAGCCGGACCTCCAGAGCGGGAGTGGACGAGCAGTACTTC
>TRBV29-1|-|-|TRBJ1-3
CSVEGTAGNTIYF
TGCAGCGTTGAAGGGACAGCGGGAAACACCATATATTTT
>TRBV27|-|-|TRBJ1-1
CASSLGRNTEAFF
TGTGCCAGCAGTTTAGGACGAAACACTGAAGCTTTCTTT
>TRBV10-2|-|TRBD2|TRBJ2-1
CASTLAGILNEQFF
TGCGCCAGCACACTAGCGGGAATTCTCAATGAGCAGTTCTTC
>TRBV6-1|-|-|TRBJ1-5
CASEQGKNQPQHF
TGTGCCAGCGAACAGGGTAAGAATCAGCCCCAGCATTTT
>TRBV14|-|TRBD1|TRBJ1-1
CASSQDRGGSEAFF
TGTGCCAGCAGCCAGGACAGGGGAGGTTCTGAAGCTTTCTTT
>TRBV14|-|-|TRBJ1-2
CASSQRGPTGYTF
TGTGCCAGCAGTCAACGGGGGCCGACTGGCTACACCTTC
>TRBV15|-|-|TRBJ1-2
CATSRDFTGYTF
TGTGCCACCAGCAGAGATTTTACAGGCTACACCTTC
>TRBV10-3|-|-|TRBJ2-7
CAISVGRTYEQYF
TGTGCCATCAGTGTAGGTCGTACCTACGAGCAGTACTTC
>TRBV2|-|TRBD1|TRBJ2-7
CASSGRDRLYEQYF
TGTGCCAGCAGTGGCCGGGACAGACTCTACGAGCAGTACTTC
>TRBV7-8|-|-|TRBJ2-1
CASSPFGRGSSYNEQFF
TGTGCCAGCAGCCCGTTCGGGCGGGGCAGCTCCTACAATGAGCAGTTCTTC
>TRBV28|-|-|TRBJ1-1
CASSDQFRESAFF
TGTGCCAGCAGTGATCAATTCAGGGAGTCTGCTTTCTTT
>TRBV25-1|-|TRBD2|TRBJ2-5
CASTQPGGTQYF
TGTGCCAGCACCCAACCGGGGGGGACCCAGTACTTC
>TRBV6-4|-|-|TRBJ2-1
CASRESGTAEQFF
TGTGCCAGCAGAGAATCCGGCACGGCTGAGCAGTTCTTC
>TRBV28|-|-|TRBJ1-5
CASSFGNQPQHF
TGTGCCAGCAGTTTTGGAAATCAGCCCCAGCATTTT
>TRBV14|-|-|TRBJ2-7
CASSPPHARYEQYF
TGTGCCAGCAGCCCTCCCCATGCCAGGTACGAGCAGTACTTC
>TRBV19|-|-|TRBJ1-5
CASSSNRVPQPQHF
TGTGCCAGTAGTAGCAACAGGGTTCCTCAGCCCCAGCATTTT
>TRBV10-1|-|-|TRBJ1-2
CASSEEPDSPYGYTF
TGCGCCAGCAGTGAAGAGCCAGATTCGCCGTATGGCTACACCTTC
>TRBV2|-|-|TRBJ2-3
CASSEQRERSTDTQYF
TGTGCCAGCAGTGAACAACGGGAGCGCAGCACAGATACGCAGTATTTT
>TRBV6-1|-|-|TRBJ1-5
CASSETWGEQPQHF
TGTGCCAGCAGTGAAACCTGGGGTGAGCAGCCCCAGCATTTT
>TRBV5-1|once|-|TRBJ2-2
CASRRRAANTGELFF
TGCGCCAGCAGGCGTCGAGCGGCGAACACCGGGGAGCTGTTTTTT
>TRBV5-5|-|-|TRBJ2-1
CASSLGRSSYNEQFF
TGTGCCAGCAGCTTGGGACGGAGCTCCTACAATGAGCAGTTCTTC
>TRBV5-1|-|-|TRBJ2-7
CASSSLGAGNSYEQYF
TGCGCCAGCAGCTCCCTAGGGGCGGGCAACTCCTACGAGCAGTACTTC